Listed below are T cell receptor beta chains from one sample, sequenced in a study of PD-L1 blockade in urothelial cancer. Using immunoSEQ multiplex PCR, the repertoire was profiled, and TCRdb retains in-frame clones only, with some absent. The repertoire includes about 56,000 clones, 85% of them detected once, and less than 20% sits in the top ten. This material consisted of PBMCs, taken around atezolizumab (anti-PD-L1) treatment. Source of these receptors: a man in his sixties or seventies with urothelial cancer. CDR3s include the opening cysteine and the closing phenylalanine or tryptophan.

>TRBV28|TRBJ2-3
CASSFLAGPRADTQYF
>TRBV10-3|TRBJ1-1
CVSSTGQTTEAFF
>TRBV2|TRBJ1-5
CASSVTGQGQPQHF
>TRBV10-3|TRBJ2-5
CAISDRAETQYF
>TRBV7-2|TRBJ1-1
CASSNRVETEAFF
>TRBV9|TRBJ2-1
CASSVGGGGSYNEQFF
>TRBV7-9|TRBJ2-5
CASSSTSGSAWETQYF
>TRBV6-4|TRBJ1-2
CASSDGASPYGYTF
>TRBV5-4|TRBJ2-7
CASSLVGTDEQYF
>TRBV10-3|TRBJ2-7
CAISSGGVAGGGYEQYF
>TRBV19|TRBJ2-7
CASSWGTSGSEQYF
>TRBV10-3|TRBJ2-7
CAISGGLAGTYEQYF
>TRBV5-1|TRBJ1-2
CASSLGQGALGYTF
>TRBV18|TRBJ2-7
CASSLGQGPSYEQYF
>TRBV4-1|TRBJ2-1
CASSQDGSGVYNEQFF
>TRBV19|TRBJ2-1
CASSTLSGVYNEQFF
>TRBV7-6|TRBJ2-3
CASSSDHRYAYF
>TRBV7-2|TRBJ1-3
CASSLGQGGGNTIYF
>TRBV19|TRBJ2-2
CASSIGGTGYTGELFF
>TRBV18|TRBJ2-3
CASSPSGGSTDTQYF
>TRBV6-1|TRBJ1-1
CASSGYPGQGSTEAFF
>TRBV29-1|TRBJ2-1
CSVDPSYTYNEQFF
>TRBV5-1|TRBJ2-2
CASSFGGSNTGELFF
>TRBV11-2|TRBJ2-3
CASSSGLAGTDTQYF
>TRBV7-9|TRBJ1-1
CASSRPGTGIVNTEAFF
>TRBV10-3|TRBJ2-1
CAISDRPSGSDNEQFF
>TRBV15|TRBJ2-2
CATSRDRGVELFF
>TRBV5-8|TRBJ1-2
CASIRGRGGYGYTF
>TRBV5-1|TRBJ2-7
CASSFLDTSYEQYF
>TRBV28|TRBJ2-7
CASSLEAAVYYEQYF
>TRBV11-2|TRBJ2-7
CASSLGPGYYEQYF
>TRBV2|TRBJ2-1
CASSEGRRESYNEQFF
>TRBV2|TRBJ2-3
CASSGSFTDTQYF
>TRBV7-3|TRBJ2-2
CASSSSGSGSLFGELFF
>TRBV7-9|TRBJ1-1
CASSLSAGMLSNTEAFF
>TRBV2|TRBJ2-7
CASSTPASAVYEQYF
>TRBV6-5|TRBJ2-1
CASSKLAGGPHEQFF
>TRBV21-1|TRBJ2-1
CASSKGASVTSYNEQFF
>TRBV12-5|TRBJ2-7
CASGPGSSYEQYF
>TRBV18|TRBJ1-3
CASSPKTGPGNTIYF
>TRBV6-1|TRBJ2-5
CASSEVPGFQETQYF
>TRBV11-2|TRBJ1-5
CASSRTEDSNQPQHF
>TRBV11-2|TRBJ2-7
CASSWTGSYEQYF
>TRBV7-8|TRBJ2-1
CASSLWGDEQFF
>TRBV5-1|TRBJ2-1
CASRTTSGVGQQFF
>TRBV28|TRBJ1-2
CASNPSDGAGYGYTF
>TRBV4-2|TRBJ2-3
CASSQEREGPDTQYF
>TRBV28|TRBJ2-7
CASSFGGASYEQYF
>TRBV14|TRBJ2-1
CASSPGLASSYNEQFF
>TRBV5-6|TRBJ1-3
CASSSPQGKSGNTIYF
>TRBV6-1|TRBJ1-2
CASSESPGWGYTF